This note documents a single T cell receptor (beta chain) sequence. The antigen is undetermined. The sample belongs to a study of radiotherapy plus CTLA-4 blockade in lung cancer. At the level of the study: Among patients, less than 20% showed objective responses, and around 30% had disease control.

Assay used: immunoSEQ multiplex PCR; TCRdb lists only in-frame clones, some missing. This sample yields 90,000 to 100,000 clones, of which 85% to 90% are seen a single time; 4.5% to 5% belongs to the top ten. Notes on the study in general: The study found tumor-derived TCR clones expanded in blood after radiotherapy plus ipilimumab.

Focal radiation and CTLA-4 blockade (ipilimumab) were tested in chemo-refractory metastatic non-small-cell lung cancer patients. Sample: peripheral blood, taken from a patient treated with radiotherapy plus ipilimumab. The receptor was derived from a human donor with non-small cell lung cancer that progressed on radiotherapy plus ipilimumab.

The CDR3 sequence: CASSDRATNYGYTF. The CDR3 nucleotides are TGTGCCAGCAGTGACAGGGCGACTAACTATGGCTACACCTTC. The chain couples TRBV6-1 to TRBJ1-2; D is perhaps TRBD1 (5 bases). Per the germline V gene, CDR1 is MNHNS and CDR2 is SASEGT. The CDR3 consists of 14 residues. V lost 3 bases and J 0 bases, leaving 8 bases between the germline ends.